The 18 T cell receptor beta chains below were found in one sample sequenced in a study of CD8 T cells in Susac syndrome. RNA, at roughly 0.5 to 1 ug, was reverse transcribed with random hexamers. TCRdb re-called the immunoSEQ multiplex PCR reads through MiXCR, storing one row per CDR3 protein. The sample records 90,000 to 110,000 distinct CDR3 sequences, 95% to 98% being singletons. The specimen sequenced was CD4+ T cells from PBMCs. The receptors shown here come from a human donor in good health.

The CDR3, as DNA: TGTGCCAGCAGCCCTCGCAGGGGGGGAAGCACAGATACGCAGTATTTT. This translates into CASSPRRGGSTDTQYF. The chain links TRBV7-2 to TRBJ2-3; D may be TRBD1 or TRBD2 (7 bases each). V lost 5 bases, J lost 0 bases, and 15 bases lay in between. The CDR3 consists of 16 residues. The germline V gene has CDR1 SGHTA and CDR2 FQGNSA.

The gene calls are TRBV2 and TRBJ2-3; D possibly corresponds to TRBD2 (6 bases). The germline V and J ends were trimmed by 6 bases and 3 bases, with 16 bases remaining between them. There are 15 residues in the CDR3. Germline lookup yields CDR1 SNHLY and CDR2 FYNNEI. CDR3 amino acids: CASSISGSWTDTQYF. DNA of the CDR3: TGTGCCAGCAGCATAAGCGGGTCCTGGACAGATACGCAGTATTTT.

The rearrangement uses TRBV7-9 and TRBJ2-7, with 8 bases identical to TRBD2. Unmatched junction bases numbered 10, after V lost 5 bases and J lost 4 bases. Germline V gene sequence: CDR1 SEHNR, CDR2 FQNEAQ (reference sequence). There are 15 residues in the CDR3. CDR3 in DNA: TGTGCCAGCAGCCGACCTACTAGCGGCCAGTACGAGCAGTACTTC. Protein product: CASSRPTSGQYEQYF. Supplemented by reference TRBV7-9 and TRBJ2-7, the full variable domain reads DTGVSQNPRHKITKRGQNVTFRCDPISEHNRLYWYRQTLGQGPEFLTYFQNEAQLEKSRLLSDRFSAERPKGSFSTLEIQRTEQGDSAMYLCASSRPTSGQYEQYFGPGTRLTVT.

CDR3 sequence: CASSLGIGRLTYEQYF. CDR3 nucleotide sequence: TGCGCCAGCAGCTTGGGCATCGGGCGGTTAACCTACGAGCAGTACTTC. The rearrangement links TRBV5-1 to TRBJ2-7; D gene ambiguous. The germline V gene has CDR1 SGHRS and CDR2 YFSETQ. V lost 0 bases and J 2 bases, leaving 15 bases between the germline ends. This CDR3 is 16 amino acids long.

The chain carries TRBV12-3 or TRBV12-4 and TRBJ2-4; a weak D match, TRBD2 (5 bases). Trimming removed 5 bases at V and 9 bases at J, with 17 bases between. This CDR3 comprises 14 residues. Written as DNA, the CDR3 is TGTGCCAGCAGTCCTCAGGATGGGAGAGGCATTCAGTACTTC. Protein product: CASSPQDGRGIQYF.

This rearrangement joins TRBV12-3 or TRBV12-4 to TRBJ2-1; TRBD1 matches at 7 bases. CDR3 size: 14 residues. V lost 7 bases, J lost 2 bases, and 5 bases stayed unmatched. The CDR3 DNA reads TGTGCCAGCAATTTTGACAGGGCCTACAATGAGCAGTTCTTC. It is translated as CASNFDRAYNEQFF.

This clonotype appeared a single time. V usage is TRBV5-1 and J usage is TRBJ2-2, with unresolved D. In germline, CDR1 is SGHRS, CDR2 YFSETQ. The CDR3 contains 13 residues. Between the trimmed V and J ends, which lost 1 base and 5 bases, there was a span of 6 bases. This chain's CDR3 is CASSLRETGELFF. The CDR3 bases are TGCGCCAGCAGCTTGAGAGAGACCGGGGAGCTGTTTTTT.

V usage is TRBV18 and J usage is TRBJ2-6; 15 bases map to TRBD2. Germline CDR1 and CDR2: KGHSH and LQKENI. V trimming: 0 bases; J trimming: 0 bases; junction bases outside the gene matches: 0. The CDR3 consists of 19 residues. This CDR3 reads CASSPPGLAGGSGANVLTF. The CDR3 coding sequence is TGTGCCAGCTCACCACCGGGACTAGCGGGGGGCTCTGGGGCCAACGTCCTGACTTTC.

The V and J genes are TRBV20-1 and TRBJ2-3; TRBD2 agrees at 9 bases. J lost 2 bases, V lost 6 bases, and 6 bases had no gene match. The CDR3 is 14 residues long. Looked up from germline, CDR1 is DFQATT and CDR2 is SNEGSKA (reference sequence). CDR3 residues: CSALAGLLTDTQYF. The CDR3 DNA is TGCAGTGCCCTAGCGGGGCTACTCACAGATACGCAGTATTTT.

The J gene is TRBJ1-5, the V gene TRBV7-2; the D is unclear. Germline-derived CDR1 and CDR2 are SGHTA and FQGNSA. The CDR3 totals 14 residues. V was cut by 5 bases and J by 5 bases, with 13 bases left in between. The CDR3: CASSRGRPDQPQHF. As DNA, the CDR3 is TGTGCCAGCAGCCGCGGGAGGCCCGATCAGCCCCAGCATTTT.

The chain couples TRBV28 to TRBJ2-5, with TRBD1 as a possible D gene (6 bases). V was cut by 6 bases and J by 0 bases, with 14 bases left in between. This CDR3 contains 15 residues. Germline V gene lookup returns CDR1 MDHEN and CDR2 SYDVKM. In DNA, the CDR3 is TGTGCCAGCAGAAAGATACGGGACAACCAAGAGACCCAGTACTTC. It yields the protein CASRKIRDNQETQYF.

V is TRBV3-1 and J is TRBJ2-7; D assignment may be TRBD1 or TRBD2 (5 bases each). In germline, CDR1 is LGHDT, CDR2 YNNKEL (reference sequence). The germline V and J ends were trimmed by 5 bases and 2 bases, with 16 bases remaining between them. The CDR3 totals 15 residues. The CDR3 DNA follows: TGTGCCAGCAGCACGCCGGGACCCATAACCTACGAGCAGTACTTC. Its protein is CASSTPGPITYEQYF.

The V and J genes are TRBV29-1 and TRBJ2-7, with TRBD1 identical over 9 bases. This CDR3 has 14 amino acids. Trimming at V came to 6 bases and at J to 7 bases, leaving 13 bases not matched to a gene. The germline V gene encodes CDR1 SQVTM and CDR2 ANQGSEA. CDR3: CSVADRGSRGEQYF. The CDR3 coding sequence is TGCAGCGTCGCTGACAGGGGGTCTAGGGGGGAGCAGTACTTC.

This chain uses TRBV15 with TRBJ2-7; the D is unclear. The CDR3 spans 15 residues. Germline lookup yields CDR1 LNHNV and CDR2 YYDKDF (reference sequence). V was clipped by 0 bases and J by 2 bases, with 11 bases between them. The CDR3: CATSRDGPSTYEQYF. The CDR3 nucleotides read TGTGCCACCAGCAGAGATGGCCCTTCTACCTACGAGCAGTACTTC. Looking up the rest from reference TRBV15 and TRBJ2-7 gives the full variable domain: DAMVIQNPRYQVTQFGKPVTLSCSQTLNHNVMYWYQQKSSQAPKLLFHYYDKDFNNEADTPDNFQSRRPNTSFCFLDIRSPGLGDTAMYLCATSRDGPSTYEQYFGPGTRLTVT.

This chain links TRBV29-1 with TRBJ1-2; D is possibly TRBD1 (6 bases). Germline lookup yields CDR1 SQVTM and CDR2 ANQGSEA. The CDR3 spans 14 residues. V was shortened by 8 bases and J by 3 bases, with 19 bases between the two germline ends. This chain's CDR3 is CSSAGAPPDYGYTF. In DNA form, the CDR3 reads TGCAGCTCTGCAGGGGCCCCGCCGGACTATGGCTACACCTTC.

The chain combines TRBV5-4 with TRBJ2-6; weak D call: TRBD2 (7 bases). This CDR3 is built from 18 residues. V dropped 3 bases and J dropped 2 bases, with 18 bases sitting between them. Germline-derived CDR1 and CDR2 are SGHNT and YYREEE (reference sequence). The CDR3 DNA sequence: TGTGCCAGCAGCTCCCTTAACCGGGGGGCTGCTGGGGCCAACGTCCTGACTTTC. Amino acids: CASSSLNRGAAGANVLTF.

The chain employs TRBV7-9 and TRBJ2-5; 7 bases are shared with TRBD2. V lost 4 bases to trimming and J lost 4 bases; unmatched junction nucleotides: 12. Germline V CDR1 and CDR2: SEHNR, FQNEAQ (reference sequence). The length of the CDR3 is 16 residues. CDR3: CASSSQVGGRRETQYF. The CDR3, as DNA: TGTGCCAGCAGCTCACAAGTCGGGGGGAGGCGAGAGACCCAGTACTTC. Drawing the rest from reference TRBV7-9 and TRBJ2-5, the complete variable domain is DTGVSQNPRHKITKRGQNVTFRCDPISEHNRLYWYRQTLGQGPEFLTYFQNEAQLEKSRLLSDRFSAERPKGSFSTLEIQRTEQGDSAMYLCASSSQVGGRRETQYFGPGTRLLVL.

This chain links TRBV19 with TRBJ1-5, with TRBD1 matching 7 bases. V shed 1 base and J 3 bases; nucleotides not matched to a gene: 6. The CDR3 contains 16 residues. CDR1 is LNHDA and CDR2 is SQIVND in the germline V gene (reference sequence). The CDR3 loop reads CASSIGQGSFNQPQHF. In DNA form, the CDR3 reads TGTGCCAGTAGTATAGGACAGGGATCCTTCAATCAGCCCCAGCATTTT.